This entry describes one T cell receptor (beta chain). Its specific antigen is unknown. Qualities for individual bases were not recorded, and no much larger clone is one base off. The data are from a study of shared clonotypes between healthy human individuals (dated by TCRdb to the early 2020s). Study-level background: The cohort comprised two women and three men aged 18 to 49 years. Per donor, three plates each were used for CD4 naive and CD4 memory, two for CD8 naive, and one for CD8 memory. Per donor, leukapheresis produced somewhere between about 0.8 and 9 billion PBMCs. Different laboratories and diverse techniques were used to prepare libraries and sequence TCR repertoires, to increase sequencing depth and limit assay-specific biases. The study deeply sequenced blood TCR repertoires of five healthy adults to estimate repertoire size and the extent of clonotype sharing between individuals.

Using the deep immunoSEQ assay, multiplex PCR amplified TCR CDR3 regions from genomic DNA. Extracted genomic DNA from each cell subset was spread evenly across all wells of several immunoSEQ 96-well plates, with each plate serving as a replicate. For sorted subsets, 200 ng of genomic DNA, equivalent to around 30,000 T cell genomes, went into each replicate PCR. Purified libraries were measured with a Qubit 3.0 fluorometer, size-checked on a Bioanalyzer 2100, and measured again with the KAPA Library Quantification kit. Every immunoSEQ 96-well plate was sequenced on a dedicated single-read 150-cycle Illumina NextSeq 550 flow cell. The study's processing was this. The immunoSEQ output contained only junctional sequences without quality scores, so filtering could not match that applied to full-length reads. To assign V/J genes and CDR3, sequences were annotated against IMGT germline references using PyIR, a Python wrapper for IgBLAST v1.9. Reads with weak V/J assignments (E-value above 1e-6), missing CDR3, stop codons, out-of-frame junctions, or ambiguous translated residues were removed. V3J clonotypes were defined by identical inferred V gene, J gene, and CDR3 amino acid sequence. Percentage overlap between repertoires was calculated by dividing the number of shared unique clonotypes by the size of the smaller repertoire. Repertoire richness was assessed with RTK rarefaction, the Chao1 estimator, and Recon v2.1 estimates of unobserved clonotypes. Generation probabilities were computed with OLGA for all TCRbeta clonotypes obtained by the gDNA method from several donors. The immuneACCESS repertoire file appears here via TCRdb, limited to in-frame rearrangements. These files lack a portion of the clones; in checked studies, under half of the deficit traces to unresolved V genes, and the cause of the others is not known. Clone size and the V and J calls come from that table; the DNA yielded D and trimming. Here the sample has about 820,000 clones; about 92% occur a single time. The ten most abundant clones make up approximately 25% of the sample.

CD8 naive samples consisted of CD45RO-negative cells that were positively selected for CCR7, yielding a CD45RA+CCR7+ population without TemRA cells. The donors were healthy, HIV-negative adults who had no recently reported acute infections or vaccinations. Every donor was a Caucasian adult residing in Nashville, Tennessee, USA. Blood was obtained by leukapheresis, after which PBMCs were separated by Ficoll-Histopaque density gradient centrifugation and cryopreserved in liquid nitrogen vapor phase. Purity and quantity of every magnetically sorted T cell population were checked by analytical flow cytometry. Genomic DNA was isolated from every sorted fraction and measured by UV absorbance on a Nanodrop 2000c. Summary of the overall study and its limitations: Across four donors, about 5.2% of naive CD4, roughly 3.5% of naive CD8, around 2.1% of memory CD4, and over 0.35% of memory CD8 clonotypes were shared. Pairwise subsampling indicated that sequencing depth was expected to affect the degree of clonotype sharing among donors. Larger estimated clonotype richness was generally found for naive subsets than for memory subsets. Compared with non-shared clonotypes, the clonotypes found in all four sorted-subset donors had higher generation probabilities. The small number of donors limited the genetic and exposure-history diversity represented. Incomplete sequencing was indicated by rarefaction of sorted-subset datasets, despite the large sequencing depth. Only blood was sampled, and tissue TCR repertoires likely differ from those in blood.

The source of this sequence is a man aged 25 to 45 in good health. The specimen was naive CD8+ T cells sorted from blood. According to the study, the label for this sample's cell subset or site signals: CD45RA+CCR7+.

DNA sequence: TGCAGCGTTGAAGATTTTGGGACTAGCGGGAGTCCCTTGTACAATGAGCAGTTCTTC. It specifies CSVEDFGTSGSPLYNEQFF. The chain is made from TRBV29-1 and TRBJ2-1; 14 central nucleotides agree with TRBD2. Taken from cysteine to phenylalanine, the CDR3 has 19 residues. Only the CDR3 portion is preserved as DNA: 57 bases, with reading frame beginning at the first base. The junction shows trimming of 0 bases on V and 4 bases on J, and the gene matches do not reach 11 bases of it. The germline V gene gives CDR1 as SQVTM and CDR2 as ANQGSEA.